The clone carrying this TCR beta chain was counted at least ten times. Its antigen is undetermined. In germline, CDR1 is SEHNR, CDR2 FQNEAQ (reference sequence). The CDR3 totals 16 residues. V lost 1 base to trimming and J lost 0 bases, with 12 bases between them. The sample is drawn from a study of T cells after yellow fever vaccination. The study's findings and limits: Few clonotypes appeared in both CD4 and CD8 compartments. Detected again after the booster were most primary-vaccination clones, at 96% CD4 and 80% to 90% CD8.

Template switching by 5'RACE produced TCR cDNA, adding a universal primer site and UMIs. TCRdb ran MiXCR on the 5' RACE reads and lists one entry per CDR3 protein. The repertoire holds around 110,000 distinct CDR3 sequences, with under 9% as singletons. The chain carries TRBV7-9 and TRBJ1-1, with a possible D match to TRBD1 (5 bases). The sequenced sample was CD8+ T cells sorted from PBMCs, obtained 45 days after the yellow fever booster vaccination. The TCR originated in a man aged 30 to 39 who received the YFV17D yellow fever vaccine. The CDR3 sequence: CASSLGTRGVNTEAFF. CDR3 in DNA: TGTGCCAGCAGCTTAGGGACGCGAGGGGTGAACACTGAAGCTTTCTTT.